The present entry profiles one T cell receptor (beta chain) with its context. Its antigen has not been determined. No base-level quality is on record; no much larger clone is a single base apart. For the CD8 naive samples, CD45RO-negative cells were positively selected for CCR7, yielding a CD45RA+CCR7+ population from which TemRA cells were excluded. The donors were healthy, HIV-negative adults with no recently reported acute infections or vaccinations. Only Caucasian adults living in Nashville, Tennessee, USA were represented among the donors. After blood collection by leukapheresis, PBMCs were isolated using Ficoll-Histopaque density gradient centrifugation and then cryopreserved in the vapor phase of liquid nitrogen. Purity and quantity of every magnetically sorted T cell population were checked by analytical flow cytometry. Each sorted fraction had its genomic DNA isolated and then quantified by UV absorbance on a Nanodrop 2000c.

Using the deep immunoSEQ assay, multiplex PCR amplified TCR CDR3 regions from genomic DNA. Genomic DNA extracted from each cell subset was distributed evenly over all wells of several immunoSEQ 96-well plates, and each plate served as one replicate. Each replicate PCR for sorted subsets received about 180 ng genomic DNA, equal to tens of thousands of T cell genomes. Purified libraries were measured with a Qubit 3.0 fluorometer, size-checked on a Bioanalyzer 2100, and measured again with the KAPA Library Quantification kit. Each immunoSEQ 96-well plate was sequenced on its own single-read 150-cycle Illumina NextSeq 550 flow cell. As for how the authors treated the data: Because the immunoSEQ output included only junctional sequences and no quality scores, the filtering could not be the same as the filtering used for full-length reads. To assign V/J genes and CDR3, sequences were annotated using PyIR, a Python wrapper for IgBLAST v1.9, with IMGT germline references. Reads with weak V/J assignments (E-value above 1e-6), missing CDR3, stop codons, out-of-frame junctions, or ambiguous translated residues were removed. V3J clonotypes were defined by identical inferred V gene, J gene, and CDR3 amino acid sequence. Percentage overlap between repertoires was computed as shared unique clonotypes divided by the size of the smaller repertoire. RTK rarefaction, the Chao1 estimator, and Recon v2.1 estimates of unobserved clonotypes were used to assess repertoire richness. Generation probabilities for all TCRbeta clonotypes obtained by the gDNA method from a handful of donors were computed using OLGA. This immuneACCESS table, as held by TCRdb, lists in-frame sequences with V and J called but not all clones. Of the missing ones, under half trace to an unresolved V gene in checked studies; the others have no known cause. That table is the source of V, J and clone size, and D and trimming were worked out from the DNA. Within this sample are around 2,000,000 clones, with just over 90% of them counted one time only. The top ten clonotypes cover approximately 1.7% of the sample.

This sample was included in a study of shared clonotypes between healthy human individuals (dated by TCRdb to 2019 to 2021). About the full investigation: The cohort included three men and a couple of women between 18 and 49 years of age. Per donor, leukapheresis produced somewhere between about 0.8 and 9 billion PBMCs. Blood TCR repertoires of five healthy adults were deeply sequenced to estimate repertoire size and the extent of clonotype sharing between individuals. To increase sequencing depth and limit assay-specific biases, TCR repertoire library preparation and sequencing were carried out by different laboratories using diverse techniques. Per donor, three plates each were used for CD4 naive and CD4 memory, two for CD8 naive, and one for CD8 memory.

The CDR3 measures 13 amino acids from cysteine to phenylalanine. Only the CDR3 portion is preserved as DNA: 39 bases, with reading frame beginning at the first base. CDR1 and CDR2 were assigned from the germline V gene as SGHVS and FQNEAQ. V loses 6 bases, J loses 3 bases, and the germline ends lie 11 bases apart. What the research found in general, with its limitations: Larger estimated clonotype richness was generally found for naive subsets than for memory subsets. Sampling was restricted to blood, and TCR repertoires in tissue are likely to differ from TCR repertoires in blood. Pairwise subsampling led to the expectation that sequencing depth would affect the degree of clonotype sharing among donors. Because the study included a small number of donors, the genetic and exposure-history diversity represented was limited. Incomplete sequencing was indicated by rarefaction of sorted-subset datasets, despite the large sequencing depth. Clonotypes shared by all four sorted-subset donors showed higher generation probabilities than non-shared clonotypes. Across four donors, approximately 5% of naive CD4, around 3.5% of naive CD8, under 2.5% of memory CD4, and 0.4% of memory CD8 clonotypes were shared.

The chain is assembled from TRBV7-8 and TRBJ2-5; the D gene is unclear. The specimen sequenced was naive CD8+ T cells from PBMCs. The sample's cell subset or site label is to be understood as: CD45RA+CCR7+. The source of this sequence is a man aged 18-30 years in good health. Some clones in this sample may be carry-over from other donors' samples. The CDR3 reads as follows: CASSPTSEETQYF. Here is the DNA: TGTGCCAGCAGTCCAACAAGCGAAGAGACCCAGTACTTC. With the rest looked up from the reference TRBV7-8 and TRBJ2-5 genes rather than sequenced, the full variable domain is GAGVSQSPRYKVAKRGQDVALRCDPISGHVSLFWYQQALGQGPEFLTYFQNEAQLDKSGLPSDRFFAERPEGSVSTLKIQRTQQEDSAVYLCASSPTSEETQYFGPGTRLLVL.